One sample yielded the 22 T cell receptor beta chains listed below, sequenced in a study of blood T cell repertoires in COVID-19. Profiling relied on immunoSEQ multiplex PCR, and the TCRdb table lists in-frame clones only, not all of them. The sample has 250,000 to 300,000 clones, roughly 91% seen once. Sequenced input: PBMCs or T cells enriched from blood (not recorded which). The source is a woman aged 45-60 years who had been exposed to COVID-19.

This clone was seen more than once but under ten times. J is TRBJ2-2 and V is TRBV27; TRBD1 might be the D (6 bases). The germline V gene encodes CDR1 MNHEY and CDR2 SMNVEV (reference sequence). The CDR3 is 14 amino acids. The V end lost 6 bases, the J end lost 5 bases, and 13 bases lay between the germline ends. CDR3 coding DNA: TGTGCCAGCAGATCTCAGGACAGTACCGGGGAGCTGTTTTTT. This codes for CASRSQDSTGELFF.

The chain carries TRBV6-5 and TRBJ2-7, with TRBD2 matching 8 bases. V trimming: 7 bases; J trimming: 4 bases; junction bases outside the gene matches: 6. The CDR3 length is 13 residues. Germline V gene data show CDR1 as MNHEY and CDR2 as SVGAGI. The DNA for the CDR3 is TGTGCCAGCAAAACGGGGGGGCCGTACGAGCAGTACTTC. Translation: CASKTGGPYEQYF.

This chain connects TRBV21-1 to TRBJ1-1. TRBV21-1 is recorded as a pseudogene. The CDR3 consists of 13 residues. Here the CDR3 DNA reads TGTGCCAGCAGCGAAGAATTTAGCGCTGAAGCTTTCTTT. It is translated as CASSEEFSAEAFF.

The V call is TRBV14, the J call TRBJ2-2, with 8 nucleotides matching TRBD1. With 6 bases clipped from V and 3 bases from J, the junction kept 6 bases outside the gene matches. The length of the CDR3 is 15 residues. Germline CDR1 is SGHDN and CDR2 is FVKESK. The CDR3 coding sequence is TGTGCCAGCAGACCCAGGGGGCTGGACACCGGGGAGCTGTTTTTT. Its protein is CASRPRGLDTGELFF.

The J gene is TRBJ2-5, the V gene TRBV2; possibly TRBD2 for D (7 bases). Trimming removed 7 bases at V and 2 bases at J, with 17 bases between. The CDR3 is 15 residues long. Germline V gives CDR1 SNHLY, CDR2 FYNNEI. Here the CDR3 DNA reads TGTGCCAGCATCGAGGGGGGGTTGCGGCAAGAGACCCAGTACTTC. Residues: CASIEGGLRQETQYF.

CDR3 nucleotide sequence: TGTGCCAGCAGCTTACGAGGGGGCCGCGCCTACAATGAGCAGTTCTTC. It is translated as CASSLRGGRAYNEQFF. The rearrangement uses TRBV5-5 and TRBJ2-1, with 7 bases that match TRBD1. V shed 2 bases, J shed 2 bases, and the junction held 7 bases outside the gene matches. Germline V gene lookup returns CDR1 SGHKS and CDR2 YYEKEE (reference sequence). The CDR3 covers 16 residues.

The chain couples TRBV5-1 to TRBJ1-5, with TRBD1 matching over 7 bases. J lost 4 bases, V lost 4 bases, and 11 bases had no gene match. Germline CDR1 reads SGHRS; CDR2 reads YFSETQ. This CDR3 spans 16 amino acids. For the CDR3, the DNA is TGCGCCAGCAGCCTCGAGTCTGGGGACAGTAATCAGCCCCAGCATTTT. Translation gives CASSLESGDSNQPQHF. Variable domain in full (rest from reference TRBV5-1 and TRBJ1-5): KAGVTQTPRYLIKTRGQQVTLSCSPISGHRSVSWYQQTPGQGLQFLFEYFSETQRNKGNFPGRFSGRQFSNSRSEMNVSTLELGDSALYLCASSLESGDSNQPQHFGDGTRLSIL.

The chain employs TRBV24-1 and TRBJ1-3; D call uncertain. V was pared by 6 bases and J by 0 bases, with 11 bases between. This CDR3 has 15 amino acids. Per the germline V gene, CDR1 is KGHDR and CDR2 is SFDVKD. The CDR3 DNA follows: TGTGCCACCAGTCACCTGTTGAGCTCTGGAAACACCATATATTTT. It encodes CATSHLLSSGNTIYF.

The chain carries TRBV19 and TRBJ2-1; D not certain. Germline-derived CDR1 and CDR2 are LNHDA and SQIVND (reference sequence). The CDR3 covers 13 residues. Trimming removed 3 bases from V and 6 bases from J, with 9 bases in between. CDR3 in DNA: TGTGCCAGTAGTATTGAACTCATCAATGAGCAGTTCTTC. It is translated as CASSIELINEQFF. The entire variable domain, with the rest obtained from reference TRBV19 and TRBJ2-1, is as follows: DGGITQSPKYLFRKEGQNVTLSCEQNLNHDAMYWYRQDPGQGLRLIYYSQIVNDFQKGDIAEGYSVSREKKESFPLTVTSAQKNPTAFYLCASSIELINEQFFGPGTRLTVL.

CDR3 amino acids: CASSPTGDSFYEQYF. For the CDR3, the DNA is TGTGCCAGCTCACCAACGGGGGACAGTTTCTACGAGCAGTACTTC. The chain joins TRBV18 to TRBJ2-7, with D possibly TRBD1 on 7 matching bases. The CDR3 runs 15 residues. V lost 2 bases and J 3 bases, leaving 14 bases between the germline ends. Looked up from germline, CDR1 is KGHSH and CDR2 is LQKENI. The complete variable domain, with remaining parts taken from reference TRBV18 and TRBJ2-7, reads NAGVMQNPRHLVRRRGQEARLRCSPMKGHSHVYWYRQLPEEGLKFMVYLQKENIIDESGMPKERFSAEFPKEGPSILRIQQVVRGDSAAYFCASSPTGDSFYEQYFGPGTRLTVT.

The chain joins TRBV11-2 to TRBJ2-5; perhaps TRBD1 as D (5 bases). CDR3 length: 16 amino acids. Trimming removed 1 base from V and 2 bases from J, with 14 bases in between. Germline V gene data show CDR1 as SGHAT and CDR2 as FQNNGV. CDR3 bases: TGTGCCAGCAGCTTAGTTTTTACAGGCCTTCAAGAGACCCAGTACTTC. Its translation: CASSLVFTGLQETQYF.

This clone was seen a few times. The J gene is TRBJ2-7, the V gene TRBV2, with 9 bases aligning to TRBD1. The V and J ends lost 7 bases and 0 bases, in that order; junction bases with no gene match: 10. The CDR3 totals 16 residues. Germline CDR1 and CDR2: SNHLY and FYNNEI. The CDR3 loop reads CASIPPGTGFSYEQYF. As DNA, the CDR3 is TGTGCCAGCATCCCCCCTGGGACAGGGTTCTCCTACGAGCAGTACTTC. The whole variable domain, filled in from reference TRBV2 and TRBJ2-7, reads EPEVTQTPSHQVTQMGQEVILRCVPISNHLYFYWYRQILGQKVEFLVSFYNNEISEKSEIFDDQFSVERPDGSNFTLKIRSTKLEDSAMYFCASIPPGTGFSYEQYFGPGTRLTVT.

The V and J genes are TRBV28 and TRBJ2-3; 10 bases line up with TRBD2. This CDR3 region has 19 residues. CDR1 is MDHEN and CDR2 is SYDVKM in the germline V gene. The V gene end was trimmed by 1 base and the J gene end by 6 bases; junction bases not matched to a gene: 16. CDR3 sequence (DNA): TGTGCCAGCAGTTTATTATGGGGGAGCGGGGGGGTTATTAGGGATACGCAGTATTTT. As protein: CASSLLWGSGGVIRDTQYF.

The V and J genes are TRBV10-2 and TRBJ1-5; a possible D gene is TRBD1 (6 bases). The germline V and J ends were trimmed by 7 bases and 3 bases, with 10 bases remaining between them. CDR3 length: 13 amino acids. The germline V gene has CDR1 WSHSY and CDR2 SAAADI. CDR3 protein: CASTRDNNQPQHF. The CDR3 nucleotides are TGCGCCAGCACAAGGGACAACAATCAGCCCCAGCATTTT.

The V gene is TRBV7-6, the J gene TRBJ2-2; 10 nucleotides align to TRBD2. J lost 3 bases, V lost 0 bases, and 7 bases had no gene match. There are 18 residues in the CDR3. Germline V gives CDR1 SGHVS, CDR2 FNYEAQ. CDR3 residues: CASSLATSGVRYTGELFF. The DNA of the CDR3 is TGTGCCAGCAGCTTAGCCACTAGCGGGGTGCGATACACCGGGGAGCTGTTTTTT.

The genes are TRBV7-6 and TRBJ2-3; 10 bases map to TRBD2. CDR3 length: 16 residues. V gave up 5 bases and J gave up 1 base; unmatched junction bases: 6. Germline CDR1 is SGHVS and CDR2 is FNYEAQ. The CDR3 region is CASSPLAGVRTDTQYF. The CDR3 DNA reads TGTGCCAGCAGCCCGCTAGCGGGGGTCCGCACAGATACGCAGTATTTT.

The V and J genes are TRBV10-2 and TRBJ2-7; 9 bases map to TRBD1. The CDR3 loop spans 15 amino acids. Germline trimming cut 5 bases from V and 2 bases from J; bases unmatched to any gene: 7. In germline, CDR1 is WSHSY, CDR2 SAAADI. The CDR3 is CASSTTQGAAYEQYF. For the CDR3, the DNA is TGCGCCAGCAGTACGACACAGGGGGCAGCCTACGAGCAGTACTTC.

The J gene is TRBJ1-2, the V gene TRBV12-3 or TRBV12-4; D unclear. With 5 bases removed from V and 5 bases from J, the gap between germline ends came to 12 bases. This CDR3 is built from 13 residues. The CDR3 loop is CASSPDSLYGYTF. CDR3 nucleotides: TGTGCCAGCAGTCCAGACTCCTTATATGGCTACACCTTC.

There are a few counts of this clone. CDR3 nucleotides: TGCAGCGTCAGGGTTCTTGAAGGAATATACAATGAGCAGTTCTTC. This sequence encodes CSVRVLEGIYNEQFF. The chain employs TRBV29-1 and TRBJ2-1, with D possibly being TRBD1 (5 bases). Looked up from germline, CDR1 is SQVTM and CDR2 is ANQGSEA. Trimming removed 6 bases at V and 4 bases at J, with 19 bases between. This CDR3 contains 15 residues.

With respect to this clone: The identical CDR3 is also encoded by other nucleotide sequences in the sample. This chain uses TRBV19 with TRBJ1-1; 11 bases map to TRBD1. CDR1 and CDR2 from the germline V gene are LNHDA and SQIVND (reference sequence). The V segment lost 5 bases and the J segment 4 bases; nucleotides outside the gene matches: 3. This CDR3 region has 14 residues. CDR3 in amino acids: CASSWDRGGTEAFF. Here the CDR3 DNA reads TGTGCCAGTAGTTGGGACAGGGGGGGCACTGAAGCTTTCTTT.

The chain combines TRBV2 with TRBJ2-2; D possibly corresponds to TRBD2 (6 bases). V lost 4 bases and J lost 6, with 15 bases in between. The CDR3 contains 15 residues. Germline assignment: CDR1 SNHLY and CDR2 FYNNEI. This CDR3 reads CASSGPREVAGELFF. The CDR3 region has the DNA TGTGCCAGCAGTGGCCCCAGGGAGGTCGCCGGGGAGCTGTTTTTT.

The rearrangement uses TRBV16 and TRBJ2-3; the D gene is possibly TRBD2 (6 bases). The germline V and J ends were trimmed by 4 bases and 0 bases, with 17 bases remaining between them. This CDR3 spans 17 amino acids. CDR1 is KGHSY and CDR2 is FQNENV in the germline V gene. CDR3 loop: CASSRLLGGTSTDTQYF. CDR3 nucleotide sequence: TGTGCCAGCAGCCGACTACTTGGCGGGACTAGCACAGATACGCAGTATTTT.